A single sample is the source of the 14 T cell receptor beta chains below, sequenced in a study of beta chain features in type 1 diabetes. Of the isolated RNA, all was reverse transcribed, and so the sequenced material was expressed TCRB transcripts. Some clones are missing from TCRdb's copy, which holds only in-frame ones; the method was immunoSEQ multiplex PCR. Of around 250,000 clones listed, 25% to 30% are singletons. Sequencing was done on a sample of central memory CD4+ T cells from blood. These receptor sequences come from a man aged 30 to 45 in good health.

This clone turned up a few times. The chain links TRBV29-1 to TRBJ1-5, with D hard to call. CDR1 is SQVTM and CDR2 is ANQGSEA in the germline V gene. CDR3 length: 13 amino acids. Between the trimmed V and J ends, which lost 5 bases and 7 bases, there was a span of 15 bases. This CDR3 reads CSVISISGQPQHF. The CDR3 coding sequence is TGCAGCGTTATTTCTATCTCGGGGCAGCCCCAGCATTTT.

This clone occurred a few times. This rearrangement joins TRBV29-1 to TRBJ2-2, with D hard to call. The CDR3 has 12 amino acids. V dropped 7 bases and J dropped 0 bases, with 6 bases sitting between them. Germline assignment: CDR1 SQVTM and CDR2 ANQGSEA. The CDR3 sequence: CSGGSNTGELFF. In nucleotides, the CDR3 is TGCAGCGGGGGATCGAACACCGGGGAGCTGTTTTTT.

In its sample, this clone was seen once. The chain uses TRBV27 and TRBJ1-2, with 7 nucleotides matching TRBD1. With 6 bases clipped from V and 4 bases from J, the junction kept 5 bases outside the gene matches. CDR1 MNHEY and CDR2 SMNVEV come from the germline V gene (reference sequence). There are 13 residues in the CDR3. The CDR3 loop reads CASRPGGAYGYTF. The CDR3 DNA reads TGTGCCAGCAGGCCAGGGGGGGCCTATGGCTACACCTTC.

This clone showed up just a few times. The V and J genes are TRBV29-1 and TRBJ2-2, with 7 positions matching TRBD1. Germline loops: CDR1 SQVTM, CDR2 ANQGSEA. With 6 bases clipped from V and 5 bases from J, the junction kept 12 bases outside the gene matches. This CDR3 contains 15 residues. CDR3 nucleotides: TGCAGCGTCCGAAGACAGGGCGTAGTAACCGGGGAGCTGTTTTTT. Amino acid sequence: CSVRRQGVVTGELFF.

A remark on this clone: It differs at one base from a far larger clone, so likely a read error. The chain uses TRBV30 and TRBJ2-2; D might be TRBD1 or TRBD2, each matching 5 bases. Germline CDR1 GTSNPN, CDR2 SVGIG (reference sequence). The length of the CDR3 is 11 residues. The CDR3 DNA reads TGTGCCTGGATGGACACCGGGGAGCTGTTGTTT. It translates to CAWMDTGELLF. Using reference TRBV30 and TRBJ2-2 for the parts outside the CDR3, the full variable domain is SQTIHQWPATLVQPVGSPLSLECTVEGTSNPNLYWYRQAAGRGLQLLFYSVGIGQISSEVPQNLSASRPQDRQFILSSKKLLLSDSGFYLCAWMDTGELLFGEGSRLTVL.

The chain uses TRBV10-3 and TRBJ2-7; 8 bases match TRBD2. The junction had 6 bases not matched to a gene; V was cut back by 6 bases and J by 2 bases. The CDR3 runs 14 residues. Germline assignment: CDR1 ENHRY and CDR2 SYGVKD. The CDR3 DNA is TGTGCCATCAGCGAGACTAGCGTGACCTACGAGCAGTACTTC. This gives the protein CAISETSVTYEQYF.

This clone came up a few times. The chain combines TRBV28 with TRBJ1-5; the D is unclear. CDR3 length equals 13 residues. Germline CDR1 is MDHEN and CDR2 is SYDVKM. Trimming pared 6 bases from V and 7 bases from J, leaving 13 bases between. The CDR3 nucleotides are TGTGCCAGCAGGGGGTCCCTAGGGCAGCCCCAGCATTTT. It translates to CASRGSLGQPQHF.

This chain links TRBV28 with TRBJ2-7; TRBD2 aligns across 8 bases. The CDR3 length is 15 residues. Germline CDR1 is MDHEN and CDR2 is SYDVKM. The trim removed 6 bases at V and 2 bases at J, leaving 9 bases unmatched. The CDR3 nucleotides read TGTGCCAGCAGCGTTGCGGGAGGCGGAACCTACGAGCAGTACTTC. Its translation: CASSVAGGGTYEQYF.

In nucleotides, the CDR3 is TGTGCCGCCGGCCGGGACTCTGGAAACACCATATATTTT. Its protein product is CAAGRDSGNTIYF. The rearrangement links TRBV30 to TRBJ1-3; D is unresolved. Germline V gene sequence: CDR1 GTSNPN, CDR2 SVGIG (reference sequence). CDR3 length equals 13 residues. Between the trimmed V and J ends, which lost 8 bases and 0 bases, there was a span of 11 bases.

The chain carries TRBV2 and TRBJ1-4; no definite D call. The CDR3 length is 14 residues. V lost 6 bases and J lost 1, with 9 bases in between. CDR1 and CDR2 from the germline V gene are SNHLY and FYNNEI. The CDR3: CASSHRQTNEKLFF. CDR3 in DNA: TGTGCCAGCAGCCACCGTCAAACTAATGAAAAACTGTTTTTT.

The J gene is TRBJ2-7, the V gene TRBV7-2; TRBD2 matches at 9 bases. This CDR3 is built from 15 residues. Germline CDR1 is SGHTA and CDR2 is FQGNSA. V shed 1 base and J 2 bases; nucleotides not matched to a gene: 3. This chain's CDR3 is CASSLGSGRTYEQYF. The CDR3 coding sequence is TGTGCCAGCAGCTTAGGTAGCGGGAGAACCTACGAGCAGTACTTC.

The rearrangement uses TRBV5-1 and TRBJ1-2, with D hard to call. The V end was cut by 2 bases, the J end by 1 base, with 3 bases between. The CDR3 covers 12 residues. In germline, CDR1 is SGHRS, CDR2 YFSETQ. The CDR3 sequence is CASSLSNYGYTF. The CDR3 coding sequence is TGCGCCAGCAGCTTAAGTAACTATGGCTACACCTTC.

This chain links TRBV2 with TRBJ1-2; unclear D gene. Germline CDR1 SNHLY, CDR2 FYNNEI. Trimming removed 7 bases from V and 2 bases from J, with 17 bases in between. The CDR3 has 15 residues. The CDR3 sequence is CASTLNGVGNYGYTF. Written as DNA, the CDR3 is TGTGCCAGCACTCTGAACGGGGTGGGGAACTATGGCTACACCTTC.

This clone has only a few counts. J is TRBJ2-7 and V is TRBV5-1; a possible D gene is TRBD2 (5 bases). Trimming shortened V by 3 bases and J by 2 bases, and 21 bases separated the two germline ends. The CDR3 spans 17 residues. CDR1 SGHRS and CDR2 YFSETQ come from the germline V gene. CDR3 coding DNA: TGCGCCAGCAGCTACCATGAGATCGGGAAAGAAACCTACGAGCAGTACTTC. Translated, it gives CASSYHEIGKETYEQYF.